This entry features one T cell receptor (beta chain) sequence. The target of this receptor is not known. The sample holds no much larger clone one base away, and base qualities are not on file. Using immunoSEQ, frozen genomic DNA was subjected to high-throughput TCRbeta CDR3 sequencing, a process that included PCR amplification, mapping, bias correction and internal controls. From the authors' description of their analysis: Only productive rearrangements were retained, with each unique TCRbeta sequence defined by its CDR3 nucleotide sequence together with its V and J gene. Donor-reactive sequences required at least 5-fold expansion in CFSE-low cells versus unstimulated pre-transplant cells and at least 0.01% frequency. Per-subject minimum frequency thresholds, based on the lowest-template unstimulated sample, ensured at least 90% detection power. Jensen-Shannon divergence between the top 1000 TCRbeta sequences after and before transplant was used to measure repertoire turnover. Two-sided Fisher's exact tests were used to test for changes in the detection of donor-reactive sequences. The table comes from immuneACCESS by way of TCRdb, which keeps in-frame sequences with V and J called. Part of the clones is missing from these tables; in studies checked, under half for an unresolved V gene and the rest for unknown reasons. V, J and clone size derive from that table, while D and trimming were established from the DNA sequence. The sample profile shows approximately 70,000 clones; around 84% of them were found once. 2.1% of the sample belongs to the ten largest clones.

Trimmed from V: 0 bases; trimmed from J: 8 bases; junction bases lacking a gene match: 2. The CDR3 holds 13 amino acids from the cysteine to the phenylalanine. Of the read, only the CDR3 DNA is kept; its 39 bases are in frame from base 1. Looking up the germline V gene yields CDR1 SGHAT and CDR2 FQNNGV. Thawed unstimulated PBMCs were stained for CD3, CD4 and CD8 and FACS-sorted into CD3+CD4+ and CD3+CD8+ populations. All 8 studied subjects were randomized to withdrawal of immunosuppression. The Qiagen DNeasy Blood and Tissue Kit was used to isolate genomic DNA. These data are taken from a study of T cell clones after liver transplantation (dated 2019 in TCRdb). The study in broad terms: Samples were obtained from ITN030ST, a randomized trial in which withdrawal of immunosuppression was attempted within 2 years of liver transplantation. Third party-reactive TCRbeta sequences from pre-transplant MLRs were also identified as an antigen-independent comparator for donor-reactive sequences. Subjects received no induction therapy and standard immunosuppression until randomization at 12-24 months post-transplant. Blood samples were taken pre-transplant, pre-randomization before withdrawal, and post-randomization after full withdrawal or failed withdrawal. Of the 8 liver transplant recipients making up the studied cohort, 3 were classified as tolerant and 5 as non-tolerant. To count as tolerant, a recipient had to stay completely off immunosuppression for at least one year without liver enzymes climbing beyond twice the upper limit of normal. Donor-reactive T cell clones were identified using TCRbeta sequencing after a pre-transplant mixed lymphocyte reaction and were then followed in post-transplant blood. Three of the eight recipients were HCV-positive; the others were transplanted for non-autoimmune, non-viral indications. Overall study outcomes, separate from this receptor: After accounting for repertoire turnover, donor-reactive detection was significantly reduced in 7 of 8 subjects for CD4 and 8 of 8 for CD8. The conclusions were preliminary, being limited by small, heterogeneous patient numbers and by non-standardized post-transplant time points. The decline in donor-reactive sequences exceeded the decline in third party-reactive sequences, suggesting partial antigen-specific deletion that was unrelated to withdrawal success. Since no allograft tissue specimens were available, donor-reactive T cells may have migrated into the graft instead of being deleted. Low numbers of available donor cells limited the measurable donor-reactive repertoire in a couple of subjects. Circulating donor-reactive CD4 TCRbeta sequences fell significantly post-transplant in 5 of 8 subjects, irrespective of tolerance or HCV status.

The sequence was obtained from a human patient who received a liver transplant. After a transplant, the donor of the graft may account for some T cells. This chain joins TRBV11-2 to TRBJ1-1; 8 junctional bases match TRBD1. The sample consisted of CD4+ T cells from blood, taken 48 months after liver transplant. Read as DNA, the sequence is TGTGCCAGCAGCTTAGAACGACAGGGGGAAGCTTTCTTT. Its translation reads: CASSLERQGEAFF.